This T cell receptor (beta chain) was documented in a study of HIV-infected patients and healthy controls. About 540 ng RNA was reverse transcribed with alpha and beta constant-region primers. Each of the alpha and beta chains got its own library through chain-specific third strand synthesis with indices. One primer pair amplified all rearrangements per chain; each cDNA got molecular barcodes. One entry per CDR3 protein, called by TCRdb with MiXCR from the 5' RACE reads. The top ten clones hold around 5.5% of a sample with roughly 15,000 distinct CDR3 sequences, 9.4% of them seen once. All unsorted peripheral T cells were captured because whole blood was used without fractionation. Details on this clonotype: The antigen is not known.

CDR3 size: 16 residues. V dropped 5 bases and J dropped 1 base, with 17 bases sitting between them. Per germline, CDR1 SEHNR and CDR2 FQNEAQ (reference sequence). Whole-study findings and limits: When repertoires were size-matched, rare events in HIV-infected data became overweighted.

Sequencing was done on a sample of blood. The chain is built from TRBV7-9 and TRBJ2-5, with D possibly matching TRBD2 (5 bases). The TCR was taken from an adult in good health. The CDR3 DNA sequence: TGTGCCAGCAGCCCGGCGGGTGACGCTGTCCAAGAGACCCAGTACTTC. This translates into CASSPAGDAVQETQYF.